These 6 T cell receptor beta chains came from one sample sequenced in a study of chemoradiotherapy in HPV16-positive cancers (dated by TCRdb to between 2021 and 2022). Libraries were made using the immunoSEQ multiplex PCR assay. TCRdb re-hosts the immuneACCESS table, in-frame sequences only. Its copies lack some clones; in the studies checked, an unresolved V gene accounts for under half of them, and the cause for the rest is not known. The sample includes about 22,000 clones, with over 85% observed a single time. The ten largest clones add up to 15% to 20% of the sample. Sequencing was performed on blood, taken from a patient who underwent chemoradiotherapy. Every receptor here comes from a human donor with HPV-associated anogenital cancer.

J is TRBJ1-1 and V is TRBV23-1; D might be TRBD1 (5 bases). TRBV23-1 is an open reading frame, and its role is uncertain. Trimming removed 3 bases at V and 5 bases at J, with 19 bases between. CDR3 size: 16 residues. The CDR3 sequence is CASSHPWGVRCTEAFF. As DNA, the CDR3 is TGCGCCAGCAGTCACCCGTGGGGGGTGCGTTGTACTGAAGCTTTCTTT.

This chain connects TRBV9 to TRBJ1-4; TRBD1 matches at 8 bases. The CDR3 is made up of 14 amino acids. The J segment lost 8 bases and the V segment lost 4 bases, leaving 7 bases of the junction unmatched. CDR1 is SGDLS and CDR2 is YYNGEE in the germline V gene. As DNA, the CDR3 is TGTGCCAGCAGCCCCCGGACAGGGTTCGAAAAACTGTTTTTT. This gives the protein CASSPRTGFEKLFF.

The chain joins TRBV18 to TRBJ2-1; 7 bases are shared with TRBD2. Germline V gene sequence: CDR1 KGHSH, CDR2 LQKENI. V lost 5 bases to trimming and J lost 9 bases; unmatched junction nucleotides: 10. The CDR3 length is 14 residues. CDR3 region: CASSGTIRGGEQFF. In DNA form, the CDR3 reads TGTGCCAGCTCAGGGACTATTAGGGGCGGTGAGCAGTTCTTC.

The CDR3 DNA reads as TGTGCCAGCAGTCCTCTGGGAAATCGGCTAAACGAGCAGTACTTC. Protein: CASSPLGNRLNEQYF. The rearrangement uses TRBV25-1 and TRBJ2-7; D unresolved. V was clipped by 5 bases and J by 5 bases, with 19 bases between them. Germline assignment: CDR1 MGHDK and CDR2 SYGVNS. The CDR3 runs to 15 residues.

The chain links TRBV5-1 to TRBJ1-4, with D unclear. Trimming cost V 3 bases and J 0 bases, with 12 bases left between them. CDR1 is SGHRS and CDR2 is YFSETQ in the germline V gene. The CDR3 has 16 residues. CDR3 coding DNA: TGCGCCAGCAGCTCACTAGGCCCCGCAACTAATGAAAAACTGTTTTTT. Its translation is CASSSLGPATNEKLFF.

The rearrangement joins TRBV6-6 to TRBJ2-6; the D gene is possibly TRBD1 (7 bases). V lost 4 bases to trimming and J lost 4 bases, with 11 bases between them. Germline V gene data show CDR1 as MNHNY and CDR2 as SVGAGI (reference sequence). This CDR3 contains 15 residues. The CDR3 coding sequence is TGTGCCAGCAGTTCAGGGGGGCCCGGGGCCAACGTCCTGACTTTC. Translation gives CASSSGGPGANVLTF.